The T cell receptor beta chain under discussion was sequenced for a study of identical twins. The V gene lost 0 bases and the J gene lost 0 bases, with 10 bases spanning the gap. Germline CDR1 reads SGHDT; CDR2 reads YYEEEE. CDR3 length equals 15 residues. Overall study results and limits: The study drew conclusions from cross-sectional statistical analysis, not from following the same donors.

With no exceptions, donors were healthy Caucasians. Each CDR3 protein is one row after TCRdb ran MiXCR on the 5' RACE reads. The data show hundreds of thousands of distinct CDR3 sequences, 18% seen once. This clonotype appeared a few times. The antigen remains unidentified. This sample also belongs to another study, concerning T cells expressing NK-cell markers.

This chain links TRBV5-6 with TRBJ2-7; possible D gene TRBD1, 5 bases. Sequenced sample: PBMCs. The sequence was obtained from a woman in her late teens or twenties in good health. CDR3 amino acids: CASSLALQGSYEQYF. The CDR3 nucleotides read TGTGCCAGCAGCTTGGCCCTGCAGGGCTCCTACGAGCAGTACTTC.